The following is a T cell receptor beta chain sequence with its context. In the PCR, 60 Vbeta and 13 Jbeta primers were used. The data were produced by immunoSEQ multiplex PCR, yet TCRdb's version contains in-frame clones alone and is incomplete. This sample has around 160,000 clones; roughly 80% occur once, and the top ten carry 7.7%. The sample belongs to a study of cytomegalovirus exposure and HLA in healthy donors. Trimming removed 0 bases from V and 6 bases from J, with 11 bases in between. This CDR3 has 14 amino acids. Germline V CDR1 and CDR2: LNHDA, SQIVND (reference sequence). The rearrangement links TRBV19 to TRBJ1-2; weak D call: TRBD1 (6 bases). The receptor was derived from a woman aged 40 to 49 in good health and CMV-seropositive. Sequencing used PBMCs. The CDR3 DNA reads as TGTGCCAGTAGTATAGAGGGGGGGCCGGATGGCTACACCTTC. It specifies CASSIEGGPDGYTF.